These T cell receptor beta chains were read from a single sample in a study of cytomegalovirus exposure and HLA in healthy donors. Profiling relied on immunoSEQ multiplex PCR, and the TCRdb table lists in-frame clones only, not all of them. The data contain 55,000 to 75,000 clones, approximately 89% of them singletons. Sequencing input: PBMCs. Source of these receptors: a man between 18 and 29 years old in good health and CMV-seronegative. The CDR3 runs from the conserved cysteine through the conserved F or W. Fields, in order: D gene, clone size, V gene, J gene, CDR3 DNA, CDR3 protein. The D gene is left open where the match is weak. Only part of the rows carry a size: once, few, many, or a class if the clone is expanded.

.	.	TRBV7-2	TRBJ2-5	TGTGCCAGCAGCTACTCGGAGACCCAGTACTTC	CASSYSETQYF
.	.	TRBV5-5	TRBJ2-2	TGTGCCAGCAGCTTCCCAAGACATACCGGGGAGCTGTTTTTT	CASSFPRHTGELFF
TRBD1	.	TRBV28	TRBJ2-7	TGTGCCAGCAGTTCCTCAGGGGGCACGGGAGAGCAGTACTTC	CASSSSGGTGEQYF
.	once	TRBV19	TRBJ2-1	TGTGCCAGTAGTATAGTGCGGGGAGGATATGAGCAGTTCTTC	CASSIVRGGYEQFF
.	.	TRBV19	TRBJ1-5	TGTGCCAGTAGTATAGCCCGCGGGACGGCCCTTCAGCCCCAGCATTTT	CASSIARGTALQPQHF
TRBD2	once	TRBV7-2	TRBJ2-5	TGTGCCAGCAGCTTATGGTTCGCGGGGGGGCCAGAAGAGACCCAGTACTTC	CASSLWFAGGPEETQYF
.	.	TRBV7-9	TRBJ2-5	TGTGCCAGCAGCTTAGGGGAGTACCAAGAGACCCAGTACTTC	CASSLGEYQETQYF
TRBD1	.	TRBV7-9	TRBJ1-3	TGTGCCAGCAGTTACTCGGGACAGGGGGCTGGAAACACCATATATTTT	CASSYSGQGAGNTIYF
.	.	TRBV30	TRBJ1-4	TGTGCCTGGAGTGTCGATGGCAGGGGTTATGAAAAACTGTTTTTT	CAWSVDGRGYEKLFF
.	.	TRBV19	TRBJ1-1	TGTGCCAGTAGTCCAGCCGACAGGAACACTGAAGCTTTCTTT	CASSPADRNTEAFF
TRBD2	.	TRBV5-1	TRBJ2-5	TGCGCCAGCAGCTTGGGGACTAGCGGGGGGGCCAGAGAGACCCAGTACTTC	CASSLGTSGGARETQYF
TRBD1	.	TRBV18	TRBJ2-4	TGTGCCAGCTCAACGGGACAGGGGCTGGGGGACATTCAGTACTTC	CASSTGQGLGDIQYF
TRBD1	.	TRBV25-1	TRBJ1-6	TGTGCCAGCAGTAGGGCAGGGGGCCCACCCCTCCACTTT	CASSRAGGPPLHF
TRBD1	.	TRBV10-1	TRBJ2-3	TGCGCCAGCAGTGAGGGACAGGGGGACACAGATACGCAGTATTTT	CASSEGQGDTDTQYF
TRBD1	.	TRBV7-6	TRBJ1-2	TGTGCCAGCAGCTTGGGGGGGGGACAGGGGGGATACACCTTC	CASSLGGGQGGYTF
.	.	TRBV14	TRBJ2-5	TGTGCCAGCAGCCAAGTCCTCTCAATCGGGACCCAGTACTTC	CASSQVLSIGTQYF
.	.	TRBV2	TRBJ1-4	TGTGCCGGAGGTAAAGGAGAAAAACTGTTTTTT	CAGGKGEKLFF
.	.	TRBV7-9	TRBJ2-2	TGTGCCAGCAGCTTAAGGACTGGACTTCCCACCGGGGAGCTGTTTTTT	CASSLRTGLPTGELFF
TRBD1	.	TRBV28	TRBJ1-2	TGTGCCAGCAGTTTTGGGGACAGAGGGGTCTATGGCTACACCTTC	CASSFGDRGVYGYTF
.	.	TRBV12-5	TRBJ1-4	TGTGCTAGTGGTTCAGGTTTCGAAAAACTGTTTTTT	CASGSGFEKLFF
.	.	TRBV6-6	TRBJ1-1	TGTGCCAGCAATTTAGAAGGGGGGAACACTGAAGCTTTCTTT	CASNLEGGNTEAFF
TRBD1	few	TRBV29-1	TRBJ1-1	TGCAGCGGCTATGGACAGGGGAGAACTGAAGCTTTCTTT	CSGYGQGRTEAFF
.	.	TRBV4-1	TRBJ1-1	TGCGCCAGCAGCTCAAACGTGGCAGGGTCGAGGAGCACTGAAGCTTTCTTT	CASSSNVAGSRSTEAFF
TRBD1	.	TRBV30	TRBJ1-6	TGTGCCTGGAGGACAGGGAATTCACCCCTCCACTTT	CAWRTGNSPLHF
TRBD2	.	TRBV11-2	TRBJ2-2	TGTGCCAGCAGCCTTCTAGCGGGGGGCACCGGGGAGCTGTTTTTT	CASSLLAGGTGELFF
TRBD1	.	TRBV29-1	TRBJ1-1	TGCAGCGTTGAAGGAACAGGGGCGATGAACACTGAAGCTTTCTTT	CSVEGTGAMNTEAFF
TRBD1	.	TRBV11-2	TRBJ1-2	TGTGCCAGCAGCACCAGCATCGGACAGGTTGGTGGCTACACCTTC	CASSTSIGQVGGYTF
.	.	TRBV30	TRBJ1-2	TGTGCCTGGGGCCGGGGAGGCTACACCTTC	CAWGRGGYTF
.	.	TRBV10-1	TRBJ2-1	TGCGCCAGCAGTGACCCCAGCTACAATGAGCAGTTCTTC	CASSDPSYNEQFF
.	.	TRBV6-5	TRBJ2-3	TGTGCCAGCAGCACCCGTGAGGGCTCCGATACGCAGTATTTT	CASSTREGSDTQYF
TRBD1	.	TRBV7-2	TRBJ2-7	TGTGCCAGCAGCCCCACAGGGGGAAGAACCTACGAGCAGTACTTC	CASSPTGGRTYEQYF
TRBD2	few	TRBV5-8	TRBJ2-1	TGTGCCAGCAGCTTCGGGCGGGAGGGCGATCTATACAATGAGCAGTTCTTC	CASSFGREGDLYNEQFF
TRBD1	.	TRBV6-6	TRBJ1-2	TGTGCCAGCAGCGGGACAGGGTCTTCCTATGGCTACACCTTC	CASSGTGSSYGYTF
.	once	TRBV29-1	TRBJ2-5	TGCAGCTCCCGGGGGATGTACCAAGAGACCCAGTACTTC	CSSRGMYQETQYF
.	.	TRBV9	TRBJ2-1	TGTGCCAGCAGCGTAGTTAGTGAGGGGGACCAGTTCTTC	CASSVVSEGDQFF
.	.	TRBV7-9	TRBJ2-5	TGTGCCAGCAGCGACTCCGGGGAGACCCAGTACTTC	CASSDSGETQYF
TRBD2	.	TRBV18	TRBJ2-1	TGTGCCAGCTCACTCGGACTAGCGGGCTACAATGAGCAGTTCTTC	CASSLGLAGYNEQFF
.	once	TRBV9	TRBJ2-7	TGTGCCAGCAGCCTTACATCGAGGGACGAGCAGTACTTC	CASSLTSRDEQYF
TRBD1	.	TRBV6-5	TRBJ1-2	TGTGCCAGCAGTTACGCCACAGGGGGCAGGGTGGATGGCTACACCTTC	CASSYATGGRVDGYTF
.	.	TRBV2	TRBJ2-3	TGTGCCAGCAGTCTTCTGACACATAGCACAGATACGCAGTATTTT	CASSLLTHSTDTQYF
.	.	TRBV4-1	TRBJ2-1	TGCGCCAGCAGCCTCGTAGGGGGGGCTCAGAACGGTGAGCAGTTCTTC	CASSLVGGAQNGEQFF
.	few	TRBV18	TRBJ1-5	TGTGCCAGCTCACCCCAGGGGAATCAGCCCCAGCATTTT	CASSPQGNQPQHF
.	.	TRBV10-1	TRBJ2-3	TGCGCCAGCAGTGATCAGTCAGATACGCAGTATTTT	CASSDQSDTQYF
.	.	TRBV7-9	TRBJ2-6	TGTGCCAGCAGCTTCTCAAGCGCTGGGGCCAACGTCCTGACTTTC	CASSFSSAGANVLTF
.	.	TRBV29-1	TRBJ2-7	TGCAGCGTTGAAGATTACAGGGCCAACGAGCAGTACTTC	CSVEDYRANEQYF